The next 12 T cell receptor beta chains were all read from a single sample in a study of blood T cell repertoires in COVID-19. TCRdb's copy holds only in-frame clones and misses some; the assay was immunoSEQ multiplex PCR. The repertoire holds 25,000 to 30,000 clones, with approximately 86% as singletons. The sequenced sample was peripheral blood. The receptors stem from an older man with active or convalescent COVID-19.

V and J are TRBV3-1 (or the pseudogene TRBV3-2) and TRBJ1-1, with 8 bases fitting TRBD1. This CDR3 spans 14 amino acids. Germline CDR1 and CDR2: LGHDT and YNNKEL (reference sequence). V trimming: 3 bases; J trimming: 1 base; junction bases outside the gene matches: 1. The CDR3 reads CASSHGTGNTEAFF. The DNA of the CDR3 is TGTGCCAGCAGCCATGGGACAGGGAACACTGAAGCTTTCTTT.

This chain joins TRBV2 and TRBJ2-1, with D perhaps TRBD2 (6 bases). Trimming stripped 5 bases from V and 7 bases from J, with 12 bases between. The CDR3 sequence is 13 residues long. Germline lookup yields CDR1 SNHLY and CDR2 FYNNEI. The DNA for the CDR3 is TGTGCCAGCAGTTATAGGAGGGAGAATGAGCAGTTCTTC. It codes for CASSYRRENEQFF.

J is TRBJ1-4 and V is TRBV10-3, with 8 bases lining up with TRBD1. In germline, CDR1 is ENHRY, CDR2 SYGVKD. CDR3 length equals 14 residues. With V trimmed by 6 bases and J by 8 bases, 8 bases remained unmatched. CDR3 coding DNA: TGTGCCATCAGGAACGGACAGGGCGGGGAAAAACTGTTTTTT. It encodes CAIRNGQGGEKLFF.

V and J are TRBV25-1 and TRBJ2-1; the D gene is possibly TRBD2 (5 bases). The V and J ends lost 3 bases and 3 bases respectively, with 12 bases between them. This CDR3 is 15 amino acids long. Germline V CDR1 and CDR2: MGHDK, SYGVNS. CDR3 sequence reads: CASSDPGRDYNEQFF. The CDR3 bases are TGTGCCAGCAGTGACCCGGGTCGGGACTACAATGAGCAGTTCTTC.

The chain is built from TRBV2 and TRBJ2-5; D might be TRBD2 (5 bases). Germline V gene lookup returns CDR1 SNHLY and CDR2 FYNNEI. The V gene lost 6 bases and the J gene lost 5 bases, with 19 bases spanning the gap. The CDR3 length is 15 residues. The CDR3 protein is CASSSADYTRETQYF. DNA of the CDR3: TGTGCCAGCAGCAGCGCAGACTATACGAGGGAGACCCAGTACTTC.

The rearrangement links TRBV28 to TRBJ2-5; TRBD2 matches at 8 bases. CDR1 and CDR2 from the germline V gene are MDHEN and SYDVKM. The CDR3 length is 15 residues. J was trimmed by 2 bases and V by 5 bases; bases with no gene match: 7. The CDR3 protein is CASSVSGGRQETQYF. The CDR3 DNA reads TGTGCCAGCAGTGTTTCGGGGGGGAGGCAAGAGACCCAGTACTTC.

The chain carries TRBV5-1 and TRBJ2-2; no definite D call. The CDR3 runs to 14 residues. From germline, CDR1 is SGHRS and CDR2 YFSETQ. V gave up 4 bases and J gave up 3 bases, with 10 bases separating them. The CDR3 here is CASSPRSDTGELFF. CDR3 sequence (DNA): TGCGCCAGCAGCCCGCGTAGTGACACCGGGGAGCTGTTTTTT.

The sample holds one count of this clone. This rearrangement joins TRBV10-1 to TRBJ1-5; a possible D gene is TRBD1 (6 bases). CDR1 is WNHNN and CDR2 is SYGVQD in the germline V gene (reference sequence). V lost 2 bases and J 5 bases, leaving 16 bases between the germline ends. The CDR3 loop spans 16 amino acids. CDR3 coding DNA: TGCGCCAGCAGTGAGCCAATAGGGGGTGGGGATCAGCCCCAGCATTTT. It encodes CASSEPIGGGDQPQHF.

The chain employs TRBV14 and TRBJ2-7; D not certain. CDR3 length equals 13 residues. The germline V gene has CDR1 SGHDN and CDR2 FVKESK. Trimming shortened V by 1 base and J by 4 bases, and 8 bases separated the two germline ends. CDR3 protein: CASSQGPSYEQYF. The CDR3 coding sequence is TGTGCCAGCAGCCAAGGGCCTTCATACGAGCAGTACTTC.

About this clone: The junction and the germline gene differ at one end; a read error may be behind it. The chain uses TRBV10-1 and TRBJ2-3; D is possibly TRBD1 (5 bases). In germline, CDR1 is WNHNN, CDR2 SYGVQD (reference sequence). CDR3 length equals 16 residues. The CDR3 nucleotides are TGCGCCAGCAGTGAGTCAAGGGGATGGGGCACAGCTACGCAGTATTTT. This gives the protein CASSESRGWGTATQYF.

As regards this clone: One end of the junction does not line up with germline, which may come from a read error. The V gene is TRBV6-5, the J gene TRBJ1-5; the D gene is possibly TRBD1 (6 bases). This CDR3 region has 13 residues. Per germline, CDR1 MNHEY and CDR2 SVGAGI. The CDR3 is CTSSLGQYGPQHF. The CDR3 nucleotides are TGTACCAGCAGTTTAGGACAGTATGGGCCCCAGCATTTT.

The chain has TRBV28 and TRBJ1-1; TRBD1 is a possible D gene (5 bases). This CDR3 is 14 amino acids long. V gave up 7 bases and J gave up 0 bases, with 12 bases separating them. The germline V gene encodes CDR1 MDHEN and CDR2 SYDVKM. The CDR3 loop is CASIWGRLNTEAFF. In nucleotides, the CDR3 is TGTGCCAGCATCTGGGGCAGACTGAACACTGAAGCTTTCTTT.